This TCR beta chain was obtained from a study of blood T cell repertoires in COVID-19. The V end was cut by 2 bases, the J end by 4 bases, with 9 bases between. The CDR3 extends over 13 amino acids. Germline lookup yields CDR1 GTSNPN and CDR2 SVGIG (reference sequence). This clone occurred once. Under the authors' procedure: Reference gene primer amplification gave estimated nucleated cell counts. Assay used: immunoSEQ multiplex PCR; TCRdb lists only in-frame clones, some missing. The D gene and trimming were derived from the DNA, and the V and J assignments and clone size from that table. The sample lists some 220,000 clones; 84% were seen once.

This clonotype originated in a woman aged 30 to 39 who had recovered from COVID-19. Sequenced: peripheral blood. J is TRBJ1-3 and V is TRBV30, with D possibly being TRBD1 (5 bases). DNA of the CDR3: TGTGCCTGGAGTCAGGGCTACGGAAACACCATATATTTT. This translates into CAWSQGYGNTIYF.